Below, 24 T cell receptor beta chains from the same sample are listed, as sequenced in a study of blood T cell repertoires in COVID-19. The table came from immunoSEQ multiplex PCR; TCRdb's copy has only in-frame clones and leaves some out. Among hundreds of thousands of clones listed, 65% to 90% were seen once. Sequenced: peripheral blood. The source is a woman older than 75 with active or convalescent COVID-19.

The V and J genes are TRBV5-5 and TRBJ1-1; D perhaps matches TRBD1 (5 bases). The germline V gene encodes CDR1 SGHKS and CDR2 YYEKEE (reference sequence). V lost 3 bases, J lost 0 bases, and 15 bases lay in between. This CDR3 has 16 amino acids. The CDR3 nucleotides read TGTGCCAGCAGCTCCGTGGGCAGGGCAATGAACACTGAAGCTTTCTTT. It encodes CASSSVGRAMNTEAFF.

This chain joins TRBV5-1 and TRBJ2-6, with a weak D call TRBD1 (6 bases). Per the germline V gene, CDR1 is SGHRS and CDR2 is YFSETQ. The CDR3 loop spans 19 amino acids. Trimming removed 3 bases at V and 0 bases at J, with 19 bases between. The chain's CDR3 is CASSSTGNYIGSGANVLTF. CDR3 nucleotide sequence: TGCGCCAGCAGCTCAACAGGGAATTACATCGGCTCTGGGGCCAACGTCCTGACTTTC. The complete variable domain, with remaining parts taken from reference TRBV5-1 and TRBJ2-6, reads KAGVTQTPRYLIKTRGQQVTLSCSPISGHRSVSWYQQTPGQGLQFLFEYFSETQRNKGNFPGRFSGRQFSNSRSEMNVSTLELGDSALYLCASSSTGNYIGSGANVLTFGAGSRLTVL.

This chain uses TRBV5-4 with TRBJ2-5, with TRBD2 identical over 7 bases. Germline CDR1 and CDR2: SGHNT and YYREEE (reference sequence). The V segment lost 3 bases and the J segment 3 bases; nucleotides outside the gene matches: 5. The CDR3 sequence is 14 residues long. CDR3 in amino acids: CASSSPAGEETQYF. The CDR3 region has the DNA TGTGCCAGCAGCTCCCCGGCGGGGGAAGAGACCCAGTACTTC.

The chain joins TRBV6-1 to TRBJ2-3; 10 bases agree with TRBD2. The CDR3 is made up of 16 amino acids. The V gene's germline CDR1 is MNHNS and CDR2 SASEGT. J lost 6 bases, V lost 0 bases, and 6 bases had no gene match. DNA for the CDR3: TGTGCCAGCAGTGAAGCTAAAGGACTAGCGGTGGATACGCAGTATTTT. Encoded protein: CASSEAKGLAVDTQYF.

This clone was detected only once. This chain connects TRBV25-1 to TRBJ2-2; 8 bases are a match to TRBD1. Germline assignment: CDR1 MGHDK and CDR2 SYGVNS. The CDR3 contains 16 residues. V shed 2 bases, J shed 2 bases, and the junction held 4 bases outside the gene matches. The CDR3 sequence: CASSELGQGNTGELFF. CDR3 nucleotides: TGTGCCAGCAGTGAACTAGGACAGGGAAACACCGGGGAGCTGTTTTTT.

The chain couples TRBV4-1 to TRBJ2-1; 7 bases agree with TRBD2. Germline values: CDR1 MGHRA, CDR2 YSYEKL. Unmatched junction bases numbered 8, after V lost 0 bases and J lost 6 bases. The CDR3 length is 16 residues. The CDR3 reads CASSQELSRGSNEQFF. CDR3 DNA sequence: TGCGCCAGCAGCCAAGAGCTTTCGCGGGGGAGCAATGAGCAGTTCTTC.

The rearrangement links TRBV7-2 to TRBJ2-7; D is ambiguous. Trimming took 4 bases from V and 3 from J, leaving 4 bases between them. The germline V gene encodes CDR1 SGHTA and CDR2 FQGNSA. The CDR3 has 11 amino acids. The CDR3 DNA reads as TGTGCCAGCAGCTCTTTCTACGAGCAGTACTTC. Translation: CASSSFYEQYF.

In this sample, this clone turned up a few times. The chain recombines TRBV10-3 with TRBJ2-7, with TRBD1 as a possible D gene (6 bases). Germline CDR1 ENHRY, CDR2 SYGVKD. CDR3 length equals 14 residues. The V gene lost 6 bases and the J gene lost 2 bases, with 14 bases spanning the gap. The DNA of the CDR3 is TGTGCCATCAGCTCCAACAGGGATACCTACGAGCAGTACTTC. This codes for CAISSNRDTYEQYF.

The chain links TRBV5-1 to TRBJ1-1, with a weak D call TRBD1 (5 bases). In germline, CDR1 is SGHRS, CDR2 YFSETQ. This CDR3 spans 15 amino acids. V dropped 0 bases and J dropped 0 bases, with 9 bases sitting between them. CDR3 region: CASSLGAGMNTEAFF. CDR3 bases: TGCGCCAGCAGCTTGGGGGCAGGGATGAACACTGAAGCTTTCTTT.

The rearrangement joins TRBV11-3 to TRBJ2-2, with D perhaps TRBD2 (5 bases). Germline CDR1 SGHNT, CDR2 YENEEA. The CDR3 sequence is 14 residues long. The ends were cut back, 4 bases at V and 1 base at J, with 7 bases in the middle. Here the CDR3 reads CASSYSGNTGELFF. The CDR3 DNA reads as TGTGCCAGCAGCTACAGCGGGAACACCGGGGAGCTGTTTTTT.

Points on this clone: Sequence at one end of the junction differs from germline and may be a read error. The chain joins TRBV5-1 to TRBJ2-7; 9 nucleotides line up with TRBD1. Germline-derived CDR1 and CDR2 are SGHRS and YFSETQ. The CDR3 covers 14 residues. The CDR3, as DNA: TGCGCCAGCAGCTTATCTTACAGGGGGCCCTCCAAGGACTTC. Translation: CASSLSYRGPSKDF. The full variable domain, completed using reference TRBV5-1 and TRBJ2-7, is KAGVTQTPRYLIKTRGQQVTLSCSPISGHRSVSWYQQTPGQGLQFLFEYFSETQRNKGNFPGRFSGRQFSNSRSEMNVSTLELGDSALYLCASSLSYRGPSKDFGPGTRLTVT.

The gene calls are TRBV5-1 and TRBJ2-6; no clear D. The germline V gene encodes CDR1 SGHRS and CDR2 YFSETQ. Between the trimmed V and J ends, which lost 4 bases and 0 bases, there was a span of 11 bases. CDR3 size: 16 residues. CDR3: CASSRADTSGANVLTF. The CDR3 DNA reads TGCGCCAGCAGCAGAGCCGACACCTCTGGGGCCAACGTCCTGACTTTC.

The chain's CDR3 is CASSKQGLTANYGYTF. The CDR3, as DNA: TGTGCCAGCAGCAAACAGGGGTTGACCGCTAACTATGGCTACACCTTC. This chain connects TRBV2 to TRBJ1-2; TRBD1 agrees at 7 bases. The CDR3 contains 16 residues. V lost 6 bases to trimming and J lost 0 bases; unmatched junction nucleotides: 10. Per the germline V gene, CDR1 is SNHLY and CDR2 is FYNNEI.

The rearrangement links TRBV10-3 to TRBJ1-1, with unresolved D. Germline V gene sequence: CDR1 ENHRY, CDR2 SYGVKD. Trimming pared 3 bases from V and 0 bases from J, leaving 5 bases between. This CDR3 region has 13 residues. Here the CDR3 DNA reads TGTGCCATCAGTGATTTAGTGAACACTGAAGCTTTCTTT. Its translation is CAISDLVNTEAFF.

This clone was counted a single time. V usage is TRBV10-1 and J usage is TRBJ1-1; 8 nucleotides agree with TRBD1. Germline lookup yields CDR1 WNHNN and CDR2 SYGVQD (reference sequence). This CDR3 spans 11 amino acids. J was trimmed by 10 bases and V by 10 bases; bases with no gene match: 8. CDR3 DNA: TGCGCCACGGATGACAGGGGATTAGCTTTCTTT. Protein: CATDDRGLAFF.

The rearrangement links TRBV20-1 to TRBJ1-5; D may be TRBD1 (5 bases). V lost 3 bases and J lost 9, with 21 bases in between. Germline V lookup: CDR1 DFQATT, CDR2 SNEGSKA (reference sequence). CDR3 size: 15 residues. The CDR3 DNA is TGCAGTGCTAGTATGCAGGGTCCTTCGGCTGGGCCCCAGCATTTT. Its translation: CSASMQGPSAGPQHF.

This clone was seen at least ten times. The CDR3 nucleotides read TGTGCCAGCAGTTTATCGATTCTAAGGCAGGGCTATAATTCACCCCTCCACTTT. It yields the protein CASSLSILRQGYNSPLHF. This chain joins TRBV27 and TRBJ1-6, with D possibly matching TRBD1 (5 bases). The length of the CDR3 is 18 residues. The V end was cut by 0 bases, the J end by 3 bases, with 15 bases between. The germline V gene has CDR1 MNHEY and CDR2 SMNVEV (reference sequence).

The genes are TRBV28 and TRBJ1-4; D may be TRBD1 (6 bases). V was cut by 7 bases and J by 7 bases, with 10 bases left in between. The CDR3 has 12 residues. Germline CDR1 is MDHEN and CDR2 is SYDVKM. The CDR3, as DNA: TGTGCCAGCAAACAGGGTTCTGAAAAACTGTTTTTT. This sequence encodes CASKQGSEKLFF.

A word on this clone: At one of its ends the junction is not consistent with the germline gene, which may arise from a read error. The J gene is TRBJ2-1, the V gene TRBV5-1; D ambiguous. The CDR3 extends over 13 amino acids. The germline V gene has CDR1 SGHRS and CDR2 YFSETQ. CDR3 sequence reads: CASNLDGYNEQFF. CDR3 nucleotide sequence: TGCGCCAGCAACTTGGACGGGTACAATGAGCAGTTCTTC.

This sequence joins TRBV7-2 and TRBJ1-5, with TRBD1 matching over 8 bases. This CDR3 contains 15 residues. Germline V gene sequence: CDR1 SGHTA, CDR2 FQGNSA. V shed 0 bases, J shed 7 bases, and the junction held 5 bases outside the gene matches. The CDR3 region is CASSLAVTGAQPQHF. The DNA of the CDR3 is TGTGCCAGCAGCTTAGCGGTGACAGGGGCACAGCCCCAGCATTTT.

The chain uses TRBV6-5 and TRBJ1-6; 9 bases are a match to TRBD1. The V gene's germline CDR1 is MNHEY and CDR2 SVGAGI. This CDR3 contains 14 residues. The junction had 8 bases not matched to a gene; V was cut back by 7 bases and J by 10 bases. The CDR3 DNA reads TGTGCCAGCAAATTGGGACAGGGAGGGTCACCCCTCCACTTT. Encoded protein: CASKLGQGGSPLHF.

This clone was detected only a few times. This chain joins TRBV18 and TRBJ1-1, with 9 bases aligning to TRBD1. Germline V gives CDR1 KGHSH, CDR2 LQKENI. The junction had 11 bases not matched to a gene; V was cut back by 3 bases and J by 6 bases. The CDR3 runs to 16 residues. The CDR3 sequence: CASSPGTGKLVAEAFF. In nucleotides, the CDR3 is TGTGCCAGCTCACCTGGGACAGGGAAGCTAGTGGCTGAAGCTTTCTTT. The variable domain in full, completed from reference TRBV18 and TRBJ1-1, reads NAGVMQNPRHLVRRRGQEARLRCSPMKGHSHVYWYRQLPEEGLKFMVYLQKENIIDESGMPKERFSAEFPKEGPSILRIQQVVRGDSAAYFCASSPGTGKLVAEAFFGQGTRLTVV.

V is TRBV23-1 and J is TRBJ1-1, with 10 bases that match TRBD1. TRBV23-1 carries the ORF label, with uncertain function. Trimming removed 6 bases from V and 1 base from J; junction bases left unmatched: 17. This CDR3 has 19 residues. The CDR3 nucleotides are TGCGCCAGCAGAGGAAGACAGGGGGCCTTCGGTGTTGAGAACACTGAAGCTTTCTTT. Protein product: CASRGRQGAFGVENTEAFF.

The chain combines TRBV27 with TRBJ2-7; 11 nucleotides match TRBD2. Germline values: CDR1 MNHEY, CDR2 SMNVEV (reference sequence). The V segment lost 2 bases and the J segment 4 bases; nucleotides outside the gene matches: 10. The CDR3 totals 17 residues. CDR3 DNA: TGTGCCAGCAGTTTAAGATCGACTACTAGCGGGGGTTACGAGCAGTACTTC. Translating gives CASSLRSTTSGGYEQYF.